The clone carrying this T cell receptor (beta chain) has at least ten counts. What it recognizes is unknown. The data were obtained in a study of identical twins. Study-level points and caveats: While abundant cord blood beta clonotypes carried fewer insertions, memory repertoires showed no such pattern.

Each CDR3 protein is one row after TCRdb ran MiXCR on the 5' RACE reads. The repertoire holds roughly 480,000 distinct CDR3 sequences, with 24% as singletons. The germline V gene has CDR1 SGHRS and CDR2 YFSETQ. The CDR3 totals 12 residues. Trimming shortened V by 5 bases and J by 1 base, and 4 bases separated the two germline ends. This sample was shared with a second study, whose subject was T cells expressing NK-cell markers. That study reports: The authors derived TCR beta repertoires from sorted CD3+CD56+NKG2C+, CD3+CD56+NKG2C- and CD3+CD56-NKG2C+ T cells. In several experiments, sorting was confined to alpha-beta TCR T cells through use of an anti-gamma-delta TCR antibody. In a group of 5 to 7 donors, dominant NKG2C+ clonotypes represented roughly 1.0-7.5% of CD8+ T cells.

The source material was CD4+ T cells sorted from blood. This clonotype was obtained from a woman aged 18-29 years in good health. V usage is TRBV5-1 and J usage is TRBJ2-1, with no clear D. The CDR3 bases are TGCGCCAGCAGACAGTCCTACAATGAGCAGTTCTTC. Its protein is CASRQSYNEQFF.